A selection of T cell receptor beta chains follows, all from one sample in a study of vaccination and CD4 T cells after COVID-19. TCRdb re-called the PCR reads through MiXCR, storing one row per CDR3 protein. The sample has about 9,900 distinct CDR3 sequences; roughly half are singletons. These receptors lack a known antigen. Sequencing was carried out using CD4+ T cells from blood, cultured in vitro. Every receptor here comes from a human donor who had recovered from COVID-19. Both conserved end residues are part of each CDR3. A D gene is named only where the DNA matches it firmly. For some rows the clone size is stated as once, few or many, or as a class when expanded; others skip it.

>TRBV20-1|TRBJ2-3|TRBD2|few
CSAPARLAGGADTQYF
TGCAGTGCCCCCGCCCGACTAGCGGGGGGGGCAGATACGCAGTATTTT
>TRBV5-6|TRBJ1-2|NA|NA
CASSFWAGRGYTF
TGTGCCAGCAGCTTTTGGGCCGGCCGGGGCTACACCTTC
>TRBV7-2|TRBJ2-7|NA|once
CASSLGGRESYEQYF
TGTGCCAGCAGCTTAGGGGGCAGAGAGTCCTACGAGCAGTACTTC
>TRBV7-2|TRBJ2-3|NA|NA
CASSRGGGRPDTQYF
TGTGCCAGCAGCCGCGGAGGGGGGAGACCAGATACGCAGTATTTT
>TRBV21-1|TRBJ2-7|NA|NA
CASSKGRDFYEQYF
TGTGCCAGCAGCAAGGGGAGGGATTTCTACGAGCAGTACTTC
>TRBV7-8|TRBJ1-3|NA|few
CASSQAGGARGNTIYF
TGTGCCAGCAGCCAAGCCGGAGGGGCCAGGGGAAACACCATATATTTT
>TRBV2|TRBJ1-4|NA|NA
CASRWDPRGDEKLFF
TGTGCCAGCAGGTGGGACCCAAGAGGTGATGAAAAACTGTTTTTT
>TRBV5-1|TRBJ1-1|TRBD1|NA
CASSLDSLGTGRKAFF
TGCGCCAGCAGCTTGGACAGCCTAGGGACAGGCCGAAAAGCTTTCTTT
>TRBV7-8|TRBJ2-1|NA|NA
CASSLMQSNEQFF
TGTGCCAGCAGCTTAATGCAGAGCAATGAGCAGTTCTTC
>TRBV11-3|TRBJ2-7|TRBD2|NA
CASNPGGVLVSYEQYF
TGTGCCAGCAACCCCGGGGGGGTCCTAGTTTCCTACGAGCAGTACTTC
>TRBV20-1|TRBJ1-1|NA|NA
CSARDRGNTEAFF
TGCAGTGCTAGAGACAGGGGGAACACTGAAGCTTTCTTT
>TRBV5-4|TRBJ1-1|NA|NA
CASSLELSTEAFF
TGTGCCAGCAGCTTGGAGTTGAGCACTGAAGCTTTCTTT
>TRBV20-1|TRBJ1-1|NA|NA
CSARDVPEAFF
TGCAGTGCTAGAGATGTCCCTGAAGCTTTCTTT
>TRBV12-1|TRBJ2-7|NA|NA
CASIPTNSTARLAPSYEQYF
TGTGCCAGCATCCCCACGAACTCGACCGCGCGACTAGCGCCCTCGTACGAGCAGTACTTC
>TRBV30|TRBJ2-7|NA|NA
CAWRGGWGRGTYEQYF
TGTGCCTGGAGAGGAGGCTGGGGTAGGGGGACCTACGAGCAGTACTTC
>TRBV7-2|TRBJ1-5|TRBD1|NA
CASSLRTGVNQPQHF
TGTGCCAGCAGCTTAAGGACAGGGGTCAATCAGCCCCAGCATTTT
>TRBV19|TRBJ2-7|TRBD2|NA
CASSPREGRGGYEQYF
TGTGCCAGTAGCCCCCGGGAAGGTCGGGGGGGCTACGAGCAGTACTTC
>TRBV11-3|TRBJ1-1|TRBD1|NA
CASSLGPYRTGLNTEAFF
TGTGCCAGCAGCTTAGGCCCTTATCGGACAGGGCTGAACACTGAAGCTTTCTTT
>TRBV25-1|TRBJ1-3|NA|NA
CASSEAAQNTIYF
TGTGCCAGCAGTGAAGCGGCTCAAAACACCATATATTTT
>TRBV5-1|TRBJ2-3|TRBD2|few
CASSLQLAGGRKYF
TGCGCCAGCAGCTTACAACTAGCGGGGGGCCGAAAGTATTTT
>TRBV20-1|TRBJ2-5|NA|few
CSARDALETQYF
TGCAGTGCTAGAGACGCGTTAGAGACCCAGTACTTC
>TRBV10-1|TRBJ1-1|NA|NA
CASSPGGLRGAYTEAFF
TGCGCCAGCAGCCCTGGCGGCTTGAGGGGCGCGTACACTGAAGCTTTCTTT
>TRBV19|TRBJ1-6|TRBD1|NA
CASRLQGGEYNSPLHF
TGTGCCAGTAGGCTACAGGGGGGGGAGTATAATTCACCCCTCCACTTT
>TRBV2|TRBJ1-2|TRBD1|few
CASSAGTGGAYGYTF
TGTGCCAGCAGTGCGGGGACAGGGGGGGCCTATGGCTACACCTTC
>TRBV7-2|TRBJ2-3|TRBD2|NA
CASSLGLAGPDTQYF
TGTGCCAGCAGCCTCGGACTAGCGGGTCCAGATACGCAGTATTTT
>TRBV9|TRBJ2-3|NA|NA
CASSARQGNTDTQYF
TGTGCCAGCAGCGCCCGGCAGGGTAACACAGATACGCAGTATTTT
>TRBV21-1|TRBJ1-1|NA|few
CASSIQGQPMNTEAFF
TGTGCCAGCAGCATCCAGGGACAGCCCATGAACACTGAAGCTTTCTTT
>TRBV11-2|TRBJ1-1|TRBD1|NA
CASSPPTGLRAFF
TGTGCCAGCAGCCCTCCGACAGGGTTAAGGGCTTTCTTT
>TRBV30|TRBJ2-2|NA|NA
CAWSAPRRPWELFF
TGTGCCTGGAGTGCCCCCCGGCGACCGTGGGAGCTGTTTTTT
>TRBV6-5|TRBJ1-5|NA|NA
CASSSAKGYSNQPQHF
TGTGCCAGCAGTTCCGCCAAGGGTTATAGCAATCAGCCCCAGCATTTT
>TRBV7-9|TRBJ1-1|NA|few
CASSSLGGGNTEAFF
TGTGCCAGCAGCTCCCTGGGCGGGGGGAACACTGAAGCTTTCTTT
>TRBV12-3/TRBV12-4|TRBJ1-2|NA|NA
CASSRWGGVGGYTF
TGTGCCAGCAGCCGGTGGGGGGGGGTCGGTGGCTACACCTTC
>TRBV12-3/TRBV12-4|TRBJ2-2|TRBD1|NA
CASRSRGTGELFF
TGTGCCAGCAGATCCAGGGGGACCGGGGAGCTGTTTTTT
>TRBV20-1|TRBJ1-6|NA|NA
CSARGSYNSPLHF
TGCAGTGCTAGGGGCTCCTATAATTCACCCCTCCACTTT
>TRBV4-2|TRBJ1-2|NA|NA
CASSQEPTPGGASRYTF
TGTGCCAGCAGCCAAGAGCCTACCCCCGGGGGGGCAAGCCGCTACACCTTC
>TRBV5-1|TRBJ1-2|TRBD1|NA
CASSFRPGTGGNYGYTF
TGCGCCAGCAGCTTCCGCCCCGGGACAGGGGGCAACTATGGCTACACCTTC
>TRBV10-3|TRBJ2-7|NA|NA
CAISDKSYEQYF
TGTGCCATCAGTGACAAATCCTACGAGCAGTACTTC
>TRBV20-1|TRBJ2-1|TRBD2|few
CSAGGVNEQFF
TGCAGTGCTGGGGGGGTGAATGAGCAGTTCTTC
>TRBV6-2/TRBV6-3|TRBJ1-1|NA|few
CASSTGPGGAFF
TGTGCCAGCAGTACCGGGCCGGGGGGAGCTTTCTTT
>TRBV23-1|TRBJ2-6|NA|NA
CASSPRLNSGANVLTF
TGCGCCAGCAGTCCTCGGCTCAATTCTGGGGCCAACGTCCTGACTTTC
>TRBV5-1|TRBJ2-7|NA|NA
CASSFLGLATYEQYF
TGCGCCAGCAGCTTCTTGGGTTTAGCCACCTACGAGCAGTACTTC
>TRBV6-2/TRBV6-3|TRBJ1-5|NA|few
CASSLGNQPQHF
TGTGCCAGCAGTTTAGGCAATCAGCCCCAGCATTTT
>TRBV29-1|TRBJ1-1|TRBD1|NA
CSVGQGANTEAFF
TGCAGCGTTGGACAGGGGGCGAACACTGAAGCTTTCTTT
>TRBV7-6|TRBJ2-2|TRBD2|NA
CASSLAGLAGGTGELFF
TGTGCCAGCAGCTTAGCAGGACTAGCGGGGGGAACCGGGGAGCTGTTTTTT
>TRBV5-1|TRBJ2-2|TRBD1|NA
CASSLIPRQGLNTGELFF
TGCGCCAGCAGCTTGATCCCCCGACAGGGCCTAAACACCGGGGAGCTGTTTTTT
>TRBV7-8|TRBJ2-3|NA|NA
CASSLGTDTQYF
TGTGCCAGCAGCTTAGGGACAGATACGCAGTATTTT
>TRBV2|TRBJ2-2|TRBD1|NA
CASSAGQANTGELFF
TGTGCCAGCAGCGCTGGACAGGCGAACACCGGGGAGCTGTTTTTT
>TRBV6-2/TRBV6-3|TRBJ1-2|NA|medium-sized
CASTSTPGRVYGYTF
TGTGCCAGCACCTCGACCCCGGGGCGAGTATATGGCTACACCTTC
>TRBV30|TRBJ1-1|NA|NA
CAWSRMGMNTEAFF
TGTGCCTGGAGTCGTATGGGTATGAACACTGAAGCTTTCTTT
>TRBV2|TRBJ1-2|NA|few
CASSVAGIGYTF
TGTGCCAGCAGTGTTGCCGGGATTGGCTACACCTTC
>TRBV6-1|TRBJ2-5|NA|few
CASGLPAEETQYF
TGTGCCTCAGGTCTGCCCGCTGAAGAGACCCAGTACTTC
>TRBV11-3|TRBJ2-5|NA|NA
CASSSRLAGETQYF
TGTGCCAGCAGCTCCCGGCTCGCTGGGGAGACCCAGTACTTC
>TRBV4-3|TRBJ2-7|TRBD1|NA
CASSQDRGQGDYEQYF
TGCGCCAGCAGCCAAGATCGTGGACAGGGGGACTACGAGCAGTACTTC
>TRBV29-1|TRBJ1-1|TRBD1|few
CSVGGQGNTEAFF
TGCAGCGTCGGGGGACAGGGGAACACTGAAGCTTTCTTT
>TRBV18|TRBJ1-1|NA|few
CASSPGRGNTEAFF
TGTGCCAGCTCACCGGGACGGGGGAACACTGAAGCTTTCTTT
>TRBV20-1|TRBJ2-5|NA|NA
CSASGPEGETQYF
TGCAGTGCTAGTGGCCCTGAAGGCGAGACCCAGTACTTC
>TRBV9|TRBJ1-1|NA|few
CASSVGGVGNTEAFF
TGTGCCAGCAGCGTAGGAGGGGTGGGGAACACTGAAGCTTTCTTT
>TRBV19|TRBJ1-2|TRBD1|few
CASSRDRGNYGYTF
TGTGCCAGTAGTAGGGACAGGGGGAACTATGGCTACACCTTC
>TRBV20-1|TRBJ1-2|NA|NA
CSAVEGVGYTF
TGCAGTGCCGTGGAGGGGGTTGGCTACACCTTC